These 32 T cell receptor beta chains came from one sample sequenced in a study of response to subunit inactivated influenza vaccine. In TCRdb, the RT-PCR reads were re-called with MiXCR into one record per CDR3 protein. The data contain 650,000 to 850,000 distinct CDR3 sequences, over 11% of them singletons. The sequences come from PBMCs from blood, collected less than 15 days before vaccination. Receptors originate from a man aged 45-60 years who received an inactivated influenza vaccine.

Turning to this clonotype: Being one base from a much bigger clone, this may be a read error. The V call is TRBV3-1, the J call TRBJ2-7, with 10 bases matching TRBD1. CDR1 LGHDT and CDR2 YNNKEL come from the germline V gene (reference sequence). This CDR3 contains 15 residues. CDR3 amino acids: CTSSLGTGASYEQYF. CDR3 DNA: TGTACCAGCAGCCTAGGGACAGGGGCATCCTACGAGCAGTACTTC.

The table lists this clonotype with a few counts. The chain uses TRBV4-1 and TRBJ1-6; 7 nucleotides agree with TRBD1. V was clipped by 1 base and J by 9 bases; unmatched bases: 6. Germline values: CDR1 MGHRA, CDR2 YSYEKL. This CDR3 has 15 amino acids. CDR3 nucleotides: TGCGCCAGCAGCCAAGGTCAGGGGGGGCGTTCACCCCTCCACTTT. Its protein is CASSQGQGGRSPLHF.

The table lists this clonotype with a few counts. CDR3 sequence: CASSLYGLAGRGTEAFF. For the CDR3, the DNA is TGTGCCAGCAGCTTGTACGGGTTAGCAGGCAGGGGCACTGAAGCTTTCTTT. This rearrangement joins TRBV5-6 to TRBJ1-1; TRBD1 might be the D (6 bases). Per the germline V gene, CDR1 is SGHDT and CDR2 is YYEEEE. The V and J ends lost 1 base and 4 bases respectively, with 20 bases between them. The CDR3 has 17 residues.

This clonotype was found many times. The rearrangement joins TRBV12-3 or TRBV12-4 to TRBJ2-3; D is undetermined. This CDR3 comprises 12 residues. Deletions cut 6 bases from V and 4 bases from J, with 8 bases between. The CDR3 loop reads CASRDNADTQYF. The CDR3 coding sequence is TGTGCCAGCAGAGATAATGCAGATACGCAGTATTTT.

The DNA for the CDR3 is TGTGCCAGCAGTCCGAACACAGGGCTCCCCACCCTACGGGCCAAAAACATTCAGTACTTC. Translated: CASSPNTGLPTLRAKNIQYF. This chain connects TRBV11-1 to TRBJ2-4, with D possibly matching TRBD1 (6 bases). The CDR3 is 20 residues long. Germline V lookup: CDR1 SGHAT, CDR2 FQDESV (reference sequence). Trimming removed 6 bases at V and 1 base at J, with 28 bases between.

This chain uses TRBV11-2 with TRBJ2-3; 9 nucleotides align to TRBD1. The V and J ends lost 4 bases and 2 bases, in that order; junction bases with no gene match: 7. The V gene's germline CDR1 is SGHAT and CDR2 FQNNGV. CDR3 length: 16 amino acids. The CDR3 coding sequence is TGTGCCAGCAGCTCGGGACAGGGTATTATCACAGATACGCAGTATTTT. As protein: CASSSGQGIITDTQYF.

The chain couples TRBV20-1 to TRBJ1-5; D unclear. The germline gives CDR1 DFQATT, CDR2 SNEGSKA (reference sequence). This CDR3 contains 14 residues. The ends were cut back, 5 bases at V and 3 bases at J, with 14 bases in the middle. As DNA, the CDR3 is TGCAGTGCTCCCCCGGGAGGGATCAATCAGCCCCAGCATTTT. This gives the protein CSAPPGGINQPQHF.

This clonotype was counted only a few times. This chain connects TRBV28 to TRBJ2-1; the match to TRBD1 covers 8 bases. CDR3 length: 14 residues. The V gene's germline CDR1 is MDHEN and CDR2 SYDVKM. V dropped 7 bases and J dropped 6; count of bases not matched to a gene: 8. CDR3 coding DNA: TGTGCCAGCACCCCCCGGGACAGGCTCAATGAGCAGTTCTTC. This translates into CASTPRDRLNEQFF.

This clonotype occurred a few times. CDR3 bases: TGTGCCAGCAGCTTACCCTCAGGGGGCAGGGTGCAGTTCTTC. Residues: CASSLPSGGRVQFF. The chain couples TRBV11-2 to TRBJ2-1; 8 bases map to TRBD1. Germline CDR1 reads SGHAT; CDR2 reads FQNNGV. The CDR3 sequence is 14 residues long. After removal of 2 bases from V and 12 bases from J, the junction contained 9 bases not matched to a gene.

This clonotype was seen more than once but under ten times. CDR3 sequence reads: CASNRGRGSSPYEQYF. The CDR3 region has the DNA TGTGCCAGCAATCGAGGAAGGGGTAGTAGTCCCTACGAGCAGTACTTC. V is TRBV27 and J is TRBJ2-7; maybe TRBD1 (5 bases). Germline CDR1 is MNHEY and CDR2 is SMNVEV (reference sequence). The germline V and J ends were trimmed by 7 bases and 2 bases, with 21 bases remaining between them. This CDR3 has 16 amino acids.

A single count supports this clonotype. The rearrangement uses TRBV6-5 and TRBJ2-7; no clear D gene. Germline lookup yields CDR1 MNHEY and CDR2 SVGAGI. Trimming shortened V by 0 bases and J by 5 bases, and 11 bases separated the two germline ends. The CDR3 has 14 residues. The CDR3 protein is CASSYSAPWDEQYF. CDR3 DNA: TGTGCCAGCAGTTACTCGGCCCCGTGGGACGAGCAGTACTTC.

The rearrangement links TRBV28 to TRBJ2-7; D is perhaps TRBD2 (6 bases). V was shortened by 3 bases and J by 7 bases, with 22 bases between the two germline ends. Per germline, CDR1 MDHEN and CDR2 SYDVKM. The CDR3 runs to 16 residues. CDR3 nucleotide sequence: TGTGCCAGCAGTTTCCCTGGGCGGGACCCTTTCGGGGAGCAGTACTTC. It yields the protein CASSFPGRDPFGEQYF.

The CDR3 loop is CSVKGAGEKLFF. CDR3 nucleotides: TGCAGCGTCAAGGGGGCGGGGGAAAAACTGTTTTTT. The V gene is TRBV29-1, the J gene TRBJ1-4; 7 bases are shared with TRBD1. This CDR3 spans 12 amino acids. Losses at the gene ends were 6 bases for V and 8 bases for J; bases not matched to a gene: 6. Germline V lookup: CDR1 SQVTM, CDR2 ANQGSEA.

The chain carries TRBV11-2 and TRBJ1-4; a possible D gene is TRBD1 (5 bases). The germline V gene has CDR1 SGHAT and CDR2 FQNNGV. This CDR3 has 16 amino acids. V gave up 4 bases and J gave up 8 bases, with 20 bases separating them. CDR3 DNA: TGTGCCAGCAGCTCATCCCGCAGGGCGAGGAGAGAAAAACTGTTTTTT. Translation gives CASSSSRRARREKLFF.

In its sample, this clonotype was seen a few times. The chain couples TRBV4-1 to TRBJ2-7, with 8 bases identical to TRBD1. The CDR3 extends over 15 amino acids. V lost 4 bases to trimming and J lost 1 base; unmatched junction nucleotides: 6. Germline V gives CDR1 MGHRA, CDR2 YSYEKL. For the CDR3, the DNA is TGCGCCAGCAGCCGGGGGACAGGTAATTCCTACGAGCAGTACTTC. It encodes CASSRGTGNSYEQYF.

The sample holds a few counts of this clonotype. The chain is built from TRBV3-1 and TRBJ2-7; 7 bases fit TRBD2. This CDR3 contains 14 residues. The trim removed 6 bases at V and 2 bases at J, leaving 7 bases unmatched. CDR1 and CDR2 from the germline V gene are LGHDT and YNNKEL (reference sequence). The CDR3 is CASRRGGQTYEQYF. CDR3 DNA sequence: TGTGCCAGCAGGAGGGGAGGGCAGACCTACGAGCAGTACTTC.

Only a few counts were recorded for this clonotype. The chain has TRBV24-1 and TRBJ2-1; tentative D call: TRBD1 (5 bases). Germline CDR1 and CDR2: KGHDR and SFDVKD. This CDR3 region has 15 residues. Trimming shortened V by 5 bases and J by 2 bases, and 12 bases separated the two germline ends. The chain's CDR3 is CATSVQGGTYNEQFF. The CDR3 DNA is TGTGCCACCAGTGTCCAGGGCGGAACCTACAATGAGCAGTTCTTC.

This clonotype was detected a few times. The rearrangement links TRBV18 to TRBJ2-7; the D is unclear. Trimming pared 3 bases from V and 0 bases from J, leaving 12 bases between. Germline assignment: CDR1 KGHSH and CDR2 LQKENI. The CDR3 consists of 15 residues. CDR3 DNA sequence: TGTGCCAGCTCACCCTCCAGTGACCCCTCCTACGAGCAGTACTTC. It yields the protein CASSPSSDPSYEQYF.

This clonotype was detected a few times. The rearrangement joins TRBV20-1 to TRBJ2-1; the match to TRBD2 covers 13 bases. Germline values: CDR1 DFQATT, CDR2 SNEGSKA (reference sequence). The CDR3 spans 18 residues. V dropped 5 bases and J dropped 1; count of bases not matched to a gene: 11. The CDR3 DNA reads as TGCAGTGCTGCGACTAGCGGGAGGCGAAAAAGTTCCTACAATGAGCAGTTCTTC. Protein sequence: CSAATSGRRKSSYNEQFF.

This clonotype was seen ten or more times. The gene calls are TRBV29-1 and TRBJ2-1; maybe TRBD2 (6 bases). Trimming cost V 2 bases and J 2 bases, with 13 bases left between them. Germline V lookup: CDR1 SQVTM, CDR2 ANQGSEA. The length of the CDR3 is 15 residues. This CDR3 is CSVEPRLGPYNEQFF. CDR3 DNA sequence: TGCAGCGTTGAACCGAGACTAGGACCCTACAATGAGCAGTTCTTC.

On this clonotype itself: A read error is possible here, since a much larger clone lies one base away. The chain employs TRBV5-3 and TRBJ2-3; maybe TRBD2 (5 bases). TRBV5-3 qualifies as an ORF whose function is uncertain. CDR3 size: 15 residues. CDR3 bases: TGCGCCAGCGGCTGGATGACACCTAGCACAGATACGCAGTATTTT. It is translated as CASGWMTPSTDTQYF.

V and J are TRBV7-9 and TRBJ2-3; D unresolved. Trimming stripped 3 bases from V and 0 bases from J, with 10 bases between. Germline V gene sequence: CDR1 SEHNR, CDR2 FQNEAQ (reference sequence). The CDR3 is made up of 15 amino acids. CDR3 in amino acids: CASSFSASSTDTQYF. In nucleotides, the CDR3 is TGTGCCAGCAGCTTTTCGGCGAGCAGCACAGATACGCAGTATTTT.

The J gene is TRBJ2-5, the V gene TRBV5-1; 12 positions agree with TRBD2. Germline CDR1 SGHRS, CDR2 YFSETQ. The V segment lost 3 bases and the J segment 7 bases; nucleotides outside the gene matches: 7. This CDR3 contains 15 residues. CDR3 region: CASSSRTSGMGTQYF. The CDR3 nucleotides are TGCGCCAGCAGCTCTAGGACTAGCGGGATGGGGACCCAGTACTTC.

The chain links TRBV5-1 to TRBJ2-1; tentative D call: TRBD2 (5 bases). This CDR3 comprises 14 residues. CDR1 and CDR2 (germline): SGHRS, YFSETQ. Trimming stripped 0 bases from V and 8 bases from J, with 12 bases between. DNA for the CDR3: TGCGCCAGCAGCTTGGATGTTAGCGTGTATGAGCAGTTCTTC. Protein: CASSLDVSVYEQFF. Supplemented by reference TRBV5-1 and TRBJ2-1, the full variable domain reads KAGVTQTPRYLIKTRGQQVTLSCSPISGHRSVSWYQQTPGQGLQFLFEYFSETQRNKGNFPGRFSGRQFSNSRSEMNVSTLELGDSALYLCASSLDVSVYEQFFGPGTRLTVL.

The rearrangement links TRBV15 to TRBJ2-7; TRBD2 agrees at 9 bases. This CDR3 is 17 amino acids long. Germline V gene data show CDR1 as LNHNV and CDR2 as YYDKDF (reference sequence). Trimming cost V 2 bases and J 2 bases; bases outside gene matches: 10. The CDR3 region is CATSRSPPGGGAYEQYF. The DNA of the CDR3 is TGTGCCACCAGCAGATCTCCCCCCGGCGGGGGGGCCTACGAGCAGTACTTC.

The chain has TRBV7-8 and TRBJ2-7; 10 positions agree with TRBD2. Germline lookup yields CDR1 SGHVS and CDR2 FQNEAQ. The CDR3 runs to 11 residues. J gave up 13 bases and V 5 bases, and 5 bases lay outside the gene matches. As DNA, the CDR3 is TGTGCCAGCAGCGCTGGGACTAGCGAATACTTC. Protein product: CASSAGTSEYF.

J is TRBJ2-1 and V is TRBV6-2 or TRBV6-3; TRBD1 agrees at 8 bases. This CDR3 is 16 amino acids long. Germline V CDR1 and CDR2: MNHEY, SVGEGT. V was pared by 5 bases and J by 2 bases, with 8 bases of the junction left unmatched. The CDR3 is CASSHEGQGAYNEQFF. CDR3 DNA sequence: TGTGCCAGCAGTCACGAAGGACAGGGCGCCTACAATGAGCAGTTCTTC.

The chain combines TRBV3-1 with TRBJ2-7; 8 positions match TRBD2. In germline, CDR1 is LGHDT, CDR2 YNNKEL (reference sequence). There are 17 residues in the CDR3. J lost 3 bases, V lost 4 bases, and 14 bases had no gene match. CDR3: CASSLSGTGLGSYEQYF. Written as DNA, the CDR3 is TGTGCCAGCAGCCTGTCGGGAACGGGACTAGGGAGCTACGAGCAGTACTTC.

This clonotype came up a few times. This chain joins TRBV5-6 and TRBJ1-6; maybe TRBD1 (6 bases). The CDR3 sequence is 16 residues long. Germline CDR1 and CDR2: SGHDT and YYEEEE. With 4 bases removed from V and 9 bases from J, the gap between germline ends came to 20 bases. CDR3 coding DNA: TGTGCCAGCAGCCTGCTCCCCACGGACAGCCCTTCACCCCTCCACTTT. It yields the protein CASSLLPTDSPSPLHF.

The chain couples TRBV5-6 to TRBJ2-2, with TRBD2 matching 10 bases. The CDR3 covers 17 residues. With 0 bases clipped from V and 5 bases from J, the junction kept 7 bases outside the gene matches. The germline V gene encodes CDR1 SGHDT and CDR2 YYEEEE. The CDR3 reads CASSLVVATSGTGELFF. DNA for the CDR3: TGTGCCAGCAGCTTGGTGGTGGCGACTAGCGGGACCGGGGAGCTGTTTTTT.

This clonotype was picked up a small number of times. The CDR3 sequence is CASRENPRGGPSTEQYF. As DNA, the CDR3 is TGTGCCAGCAGGGAGAATCCCAGGGGAGGCCCCTCTACGGAGCAGTACTTC. The genes are TRBV6-1 and TRBJ2-7; D might be TRBD1 or TRBD2, each matching 6 bases. V was clipped by 6 bases and J by 7 bases, with 28 bases between them. CDR3 length equals 17 residues. CDR1 is MNHNS and CDR2 is SASEGT in the germline V gene.

The sample holds a few counts of this clonotype. This sequence joins TRBV12-3 or TRBV12-4 and TRBJ1-3; no clear D gene. This CDR3 contains 12 residues. The V gene lost 8 bases and the J gene lost 2 bases, with 7 bases spanning the gap. CDR3 protein: CASARTGNTIYF. The CDR3 DNA reads as TGTGCCAGCGCTCGGACTGGAAACACCATATATTTT.